This T cell receptor beta chain originates from a study of blood T cell repertoires in COVID-19. Study information: Acute and convalescent COVID-19 samples came from the United States, Italy and Spain. PBMCs, B-cell-depleted T cells, or T cells provided the cDNA or gDNA that made up the material.

In the original processing: Estimated nucleated cell counts came from reference gene primer amplification. Generated by immunoSEQ multiplex PCR, the TCRdb table keeps only in-frame clones and is missing some. The V and J calls and clone size come from that table; D and trimming were worked out from the DNA. The sample records some 330,000 clones, around nine tenths being singletons. Sequencing input: peripheral blood. This clonotype originated in a woman aged 45-65 years with active or convalescent COVID-19.

CDR3 nucleotide sequence: TGTGCCAGCAGCCCCCGGACTAGCAATGAGCAGTTCTTC. As protein: CASSPRTSNEQFF. The rearrangement links TRBV7-9 to TRBJ2-1, with 7 bases matching TRBD2. Unmatched junction bases numbered 4, after V lost 5 bases and J lost 6 bases. The CDR3 consists of 13 residues. The germline CDR1 and CDR2 sequences are SEHNR and FQNEAQ (reference sequence).